The rows below give T cell receptor beta chains drawn from one sample of a study of OX40 agonist ivuxolimab in advanced cancers. TCRdb keeps only in-frame clones here, not all; method: immunoSEQ multiplex PCR. Seen here are over 30,000 clones, 82% observed once, and the top ten hold under 2%. Sample: CD4+ or CD8+ T cells sorted from blood, taken in a trial of the OX40 agonist ivuxolimab. The receptors were sampled from an adult with an advanced solid tumor such as melanoma, head and neck, liver or kidney cancer. Each CDR3 is given with its conserved first and last residue. The D gene is left open where the match is weak. Size values are once, few and many counts, or a class for expanded clones, and some rows have none.

clone_size,d_call,j_call,v_call,cdr3_nt,cdr3_aa
few,NA,TRBJ1-1,TRBV10-3,TGTGCCATCAGTGGGACCGGCACTGAAGCTTTCTTT,CAISGTGTEAFF
NA,NA,TRBJ2-3,TRBV5-4,TGTGCCAGCAGCTTGGTCGCGGCTGACACAGATACGCAGTATTTT,CASSLVAADTDTQYF
NA,TRBD1,TRBJ1-1,TRBV4-1,TGCGCCAGCAGCCAAGATAGGCAGGGGGCGCAGGTCACTGAAGCTTTCTTT,CASSQDRQGAQVTEAFF
NA,NA,TRBJ2-5,TRBV15,TGTGCCACCAGCAGAGAAAGTGGAGAGACCCAGTACTTC,CATSRESGETQYF
NA,NA,TRBJ2-2,TRBV9,TGTGCCAGCAGCGCCCTGGGAGACACCGGGGAGCTGTTTTTT,CASSALGDTGELFF
NA,NA,TRBJ2-7,TRBV10-1,TGCGCCAGCAGCGGGGCCGCGAGGCAGTACTTC,CASSGAARQYF
once,NA,TRBJ1-4,TRBV7-9,TGTGCCAGCAGCCCAGACCGGACTTGGAATGAAAAACTGTTTTTT,CASSPDRTWNEKLFF
NA,NA,TRBJ1-5,TRBV5-8,TGTGCCAGCAGCTTGGCTGGGCAGTTTAGCCAGCCCCAGCATTTT,CASSLAGQFSQPQHF
NA,NA,TRBJ2-3,TRBV5-1,TGCGCCAGCAGCTTGAAGCTGGCTAGCACAGATACGCAGTATTTT,CASSLKLASTDTQYF
NA,NA,TRBJ1-1,TRBV7-6,TGTGCCAGCAGCTTATCTCGGGACCCCACCACTGAAGCTTTCTTT,CASSLSRDPTTEAFF
NA,TRBD2,TRBJ2-7,TRBV7-6,TGTGCCAGCAGTCCAAGCGGGGGGCGCCTCTACCAGCAGTACTTC,CASSPSGGRLYQQYF
NA,NA,TRBJ1-2,TRBV30,TGTGCCTGGAGCGCCGGGATAGGGTATGGCTACACCTTC,CAWSAGIGYGYTF
NA,NA,TRBJ1-4,TRBV7-6,TGTGCCAGCAGCTACGTAATGGAGGGTGGACAACTGTTTTTT,CASSYVMEGGQLFF
NA,NA,TRBJ1-4,TRBV15,TGTGCCACCAGCTCCCCCATCGGACGCGGAACTGAAAAACTGTTTTTT,CATSSPIGRGTEKLFF
NA,TRBD2,TRBJ2-7,TRBV2,TGTGCCAGCAGGGAATCTAGCGGGGGAGAGCAGTACTTC,CASRESSGGEQYF
once,TRBD2,TRBJ2-7,TRBV30,TGTGCCTGGCGGGTTGGCGGGAGCGGGGAGCAGTACTTC,CAWRVGGSGEQYF
NA,TRBD1,TRBJ1-2,TRBV30,TGTGCCTGGAGTGTGACAGGGGTCGGCTACACCTTC,CAWSVTGVGYTF
NA,NA,TRBJ1-3,TRBV6-6,TGTGCCAGCATCAACTCTGGAAACACCATATATTTT,CASINSGNTIYF
NA,NA,TRBJ1-5,TRBV10-1,TGCGCCAGCAGTGAGTTTGGTCAGCCCCAGCATTTT,CASSEFGQPQHF
NA,TRBD1,TRBJ2-3,TRBV6-1,TGTGCCAGCAGTGATGACAGGGGGGCCACAGATACGCAGTATTTT,CASSDDRGATDTQYF
few,NA,TRBJ1-1,TRBV7-9,TGTGCCAGCAGCTACCCTGGTGAAGCTTTCTTT,CASSYPGEAFF
NA,NA,TRBJ2-2,TRBV5-8,TGTGCCAGCAGCTTTAGGGGGGTCCACACCGGGGAGCTGTTTTTT,CASSFRGVHTGELFF
NA,NA,TRBJ2-3,TRBV16,TGTGCCAGCAGCCAGACCGGGACTGGCACAGATACGCAGTATTTT,CASSQTGTGTDTQYF